This T cell receptor (beta chain) comes out of a study of blood T cell repertoires in COVID-19. Study as a whole: T cells, B-cell-depleted T cells, or PBMCs provided the cDNA or gDNA that served as material.

Original processing methods: Scientists estimated how many nucleated cells there were by amplifying reference gene primers. Clones were read by immunoSEQ multiplex PCR, and TCRdb kept only the in-frame ones, dropping some. V and J calls and clone size follow that table, whereas D and trimming were derived from the DNA. The sample holds approximately 460,000 clones, 85% to 90% seen once. Trimming left V 1 base short and J 1 base short, with 10 bases between. Germline-derived CDR1 and CDR2 are LGHDT and YNNKEL (reference sequence). This CDR3 comprises 16 residues. The sample was peripheral blood. The genes are TRBV3-1 (or the pseudogene TRBV3-2) and TRBJ2-2; tentative D call: TRBD1 (5 bases). This sequence was found in a man younger than 35 with COVID-19, enrolled during active disease. The CDR3 loop reads CASSQGWQGNTGELFF. CDR3 DNA: TGTGCCAGCAGCCAAGGATGGCAGGGGAACACCGGGGAGCTGTTTTTT.